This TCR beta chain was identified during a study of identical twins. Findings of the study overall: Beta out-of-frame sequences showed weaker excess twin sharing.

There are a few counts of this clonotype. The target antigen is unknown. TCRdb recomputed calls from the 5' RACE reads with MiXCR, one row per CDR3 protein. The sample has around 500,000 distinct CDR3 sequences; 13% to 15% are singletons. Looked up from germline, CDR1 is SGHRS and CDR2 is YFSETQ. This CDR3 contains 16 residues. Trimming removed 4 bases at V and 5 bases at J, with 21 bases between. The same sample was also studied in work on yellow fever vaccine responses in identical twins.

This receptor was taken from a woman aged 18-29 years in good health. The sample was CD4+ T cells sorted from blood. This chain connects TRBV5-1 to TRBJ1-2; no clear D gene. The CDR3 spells CASSPRYNPDRYGYTF. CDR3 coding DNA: TGCGCCAGCAGCCCGCGCTACAACCCAGACCGGTATGGCTACACCTTC.